The 24 T cell receptor beta chains listed next were all sequenced from one sample in a study of T cell repertoires in cytomegalovirus infection (dated by TCRdb to between 2018 and 2021). TCRdb names Illumina HiSeq 1500 as the instrument used. Clones were called with MiXCR by TCRdb after fastp trimmed the public reads at Q25, and only in-frame beta chains were retained. Rows are unified per CDR3 protein, each entry keeping the most common DNA and genes. The sample table shows approximately 180,000 distinct CDR3 sequences, and about a sixth are seen once. The ten largest account for under 30% of the sample. The specimen was CD8+ T cells from PBMCs. The receptors shown here come from a human donor in good health (CMV status not recorded). Some clones in this sample may be carry-over from other donors' samples.

There are a few counts of this clonotype. The chain has TRBV29-1 and TRBJ2-7; 11 bases map to TRBD1. CDR1 SQVTM and CDR2 ANQGSEA come from the germline V gene. Losses at the gene ends were 3 bases for V and 5 bases for J; bases not matched to a gene: 6. There are 14 residues in the CDR3. DNA for the CDR3: TGCAGCGTTGAGGTCCCGGGACAGGGGGACGAGCAGTACTTC. Protein product: CSVEVPGQGDEQYF.

In this sample, this clonotype turned up a few times. The rearrangement links TRBV6-2 or TRBV6-3 to TRBJ2-1; D unclear. The CDR3 contains 15 residues. Germline CDR1 and CDR2: MNHEY and SVGEGT. Trimming removed 2 bases from V and 8 bases from J, with 16 bases in between. The CDR3, as DNA: TGTGCCAGCAGTTACGAAGCGACTGGTTATGATGAGCAGTTCTTC. It specifies CASSYEATGYDEQFF.

This clonotype was detected only a few times. V gene TRBV12-3 or TRBV12-4 combines with J gene TRBJ1-3, with TRBD1 as a possible D gene (5 bases). The CDR3 has 17 amino acids. Deletions cut 4 bases from V and 1 base from J, with 17 bases between. CDR3 DNA: TGTGCCAGCAGTTATGGTGGACACCCCGGGTCTGGAAACACCATATATTTT. Translation gives CASSYGGHPGSGNTIYF.

This chain joins TRBV12-3 or TRBV12-4 and TRBJ1-1; a possible D gene is TRBD1 (5 bases). The V end was cut by 6 bases, the J end by 4 bases, with 12 bases between. The CDR3 extends over 13 amino acids. CDR3 loop: CASRKGHPTEAFF. The CDR3 DNA follows: TGTGCCAGCAGAAAAGGACATCCCACTGAAGCTTTCTTT.

Many counts were recorded for this clonotype. The CDR3 here is CASGYTGVWEQYF. The CDR3, as DNA: TGTGCTAGTGGATATACAGGGGTCTGGGAGCAGTACTTC. This chain joins TRBV12-5 and TRBJ2-7; 7 bases agree with TRBD1. Trimming took 6 bases from V and 7 from J; bases not matched to a gene: 9. Germline V gene data show CDR1 as LGHNT and CDR2 as FRNRAP. CDR3 length: 13 amino acids.

Only a few counts were recorded for this clonotype. This chain connects TRBV7-6 to TRBJ2-7; no clear D. The CDR3 runs 15 residues. Trimming cost V 4 bases and J 1 base, with 14 bases left between them. Germline assignment: CDR1 SGHVS and CDR2 FNYEAQ. CDR3 coding DNA: TGTGCCAGCAGCTCAATCCGAAAGGTGTCCTACGAGCAGTACTTC. Its protein product is CASSSIRKVSYEQYF.

As to this clonotype: At one of its ends the junction is not consistent with the germline gene, which may arise from a read error. V is TRBV7-2 and J is TRBJ2-3, with a weak D call TRBD1 (5 bases). This CDR3 contains 16 residues. Looked up from germline, CDR1 is SGHTA and CDR2 is FQGNSA. The CDR3 sequence: CVSSLGSTAPRDTQYF. CDR3 coding DNA: TGTGTCAGCAGCTTAGGGTCGACAGCCCCACGGGATACGCAGTATTTT. Filled out from reference TRBV7-2 and TRBJ2-3, the complete variable domain reads GAGVSQSPSNKVTEKGKDVELRCDPISGHTALYWYRQSLGQGLEFLIYFQGNSAPDKSGLPSDRFSAERTGGSVSTLTIQRTQQEDSAVYLCVSSLGSTAPRDTQYFGPGTRLTVL.

V and J are TRBV10-2 and TRBJ2-3; D tentatively reads TRBD1 or TRBD2 (5 bases each). The CDR3 sequence is 15 residues long. V was cut by 6 bases and J by 0 bases, with 13 bases left in between. Germline values: CDR1 WSHSY, CDR2 SAAADI. The CDR3 DNA reads TGCGCCAGCAGCGGACGGGGCCCTAGCACAGATACGCAGTATTTT. The encoded protein is CASSGRGPSTDTQYF.

This clonotype was seen a few times. The V gene is TRBV12-3 or TRBV12-4, the J gene TRBJ2-1; D unclear. The CDR3 is 14 residues long. The V end lost 5 bases, the J end lost 3 bases, and 11 bases lay between the germline ends. The CDR3 DNA follows: TGTGCCAGCAGTCTTTCTAGTGACTACAATGAGCAGTTCTTC. This translates into CASSLSSDYNEQFF.

The chain is built from TRBV12-3 or TRBV12-4 and TRBJ1-1; D not resolved. The CDR3 loop spans 10 amino acids. Trimming took 10 bases from V and 7 from J, leaving 10 bases between them. CDR3 DNA sequence: TGTGCCATCAAGACGGTTGAAGCTTTCTTT. This encodes CAIKTVEAFF.

This clonotype occurred a few times. The chain combines TRBV10-3 with TRBJ2-1, with TRBD1 identical over 11 bases. The CDR3 spans 19 residues. Germline V gene sequence: CDR1 ENHRY, CDR2 SYGVKD. J lost 4 bases, V lost 3 bases, and 14 bases had no gene match. The DNA for the CDR3 is TGTGCCATCAGTGAACCGGGACAGGGGGTGCGATCGACGTACAATGAGCAGTTCTTC. It specifies CAISEPGQGVRSTYNEQFF.

The rearrangement uses TRBV7-8 and TRBJ2-1; 7 nucleotides match TRBD1. J gave up 0 bases and V 5 bases, and 7 bases lay outside the gene matches. This CDR3 is built from 16 residues. From germline, CDR1 is SGHVS and CDR2 FQNEAQ. CDR3 nucleotides: TGTGCCAGCAGCCCGTGGGACAGTTCCTCCTACAATGAGCAGTTCTTC. Amino acid sequence: CASSPWDSSSYNEQFF.

This clonotype was found a few times. The rearrangement joins TRBV7-2 to TRBJ2-5, with D maybe TRBD2 (6 bases). Germline CDR1 is SGHTA and CDR2 is FQGNSA. The V end lost 0 bases, the J end lost 0 bases, and 11 bases lay between the germline ends. The CDR3 covers 16 residues. CDR3 amino acids: CASSLAAGRYQETQYF. CDR3 bases: TGTGCCAGCAGCTTAGCGGCGGGGCGCTACCAAGAGACCCAGTACTTC.

This clonotype was seen ten or more times. The V gene is TRBV7-2, the J gene TRBJ1-5; D perhaps matches TRBD1 (6 bases). V lost 5 bases and J 2 bases, leaving 10 bases between the germline ends. CDR1 SGHTA and CDR2 FQGNSA come from the germline V gene. The CDR3 extends over 14 amino acids. CDR3 protein: CASSAHRGNQPQHF. The CDR3 DNA reads TGTGCCAGCAGCGCCCACAGGGGCAATCAGCCCCAGCATTTT.

This clonotype was counted only a few times. The J gene is TRBJ1-2, the V gene TRBV29-1, with D possibly being TRBD1 (5 bases). The CDR3 has 11 residues. Germline assignment: CDR1 SQVTM and CDR2 ANQGSEA. The CDR3 sequence: CTTSVGREHTF. The DNA of the CDR3 is TGCACCACTTCGGTGGGCAGGGAACACACCTTC.

This clonotype appeared a few times. The rearrangement uses TRBV7-8 and TRBJ2-3; TRBD2 agrees at 10 bases. This CDR3 is 15 amino acids long. Germline V CDR1 and CDR2: SGHVS, FQNEAQ. The junction had 5 bases not matched to a gene; V was cut back by 2 bases and J by 6 bases. The CDR3 nucleotides read TGTGCCAGCAGCTTACCCGGACTAGCGGAGGATACGCAGTATTTT. It encodes CASSLPGLAEDTQYF.

The chain couples TRBV7-2 to TRBJ1-1; no reliable D call. Germline V CDR1 and CDR2: SGHTA, FQGNSA. The CDR3 has 13 amino acids. V lost 1 base to trimming and J lost 5 bases, with 8 bases between them. CDR3 coding DNA: TGTGCCAGCAGCTTAGTTTCGGCGACTGAAGCTTTCTTT. Protein: CASSLVSATEAFF.

Notes on this clonotype: The junction shows a germline mismatch at one end, possibly a read error. J is TRBJ2-1 and V is TRBV7-7; 7 bases agree with TRBD1. CDR1 and CDR2 from the germline V gene are SSHAT and FNYEAQ (reference sequence). There are 18 residues in the CDR3. CDR3 sequence (DNA): TGTGCTAGCAGCTTAGGCTCGCCGGGACAGAGTGCCTACAATGAGCAGTTCTTC. It translates to CASSLGSPGQSAYNEQFF.

This clonotype was seen a handful of times. The chain recombines TRBV7-8 with TRBJ2-1, with a tentative D call TRBD2 (5 bases). V dropped 5 bases and J dropped 7 bases, with 15 bases sitting between them. The germline V gene has CDR1 SGHVS and CDR2 FQNEAQ. The CDR3 extends over 14 amino acids. The CDR3 here is CASSAPGLANEQFF. For the CDR3, the DNA is TGTGCCAGCAGCGCCCCGGGGTTGGCTAATGAGCAGTTCTTC.

The chain joins TRBV28 to TRBJ2-7; 9 nucleotides match TRBD1. The CDR3 runs 17 residues. From germline, CDR1 is MDHEN and CDR2 SYDVKM. V lost 6 bases, J lost 2 bases, and 14 bases stayed unmatched. The CDR3 sequence: CASSTRIIGQGTYEQYF. CDR3 bases: TGTGCCAGCAGCACCAGGATTATAGGACAGGGGACCTACGAGCAGTACTTC.

CDR3 residues: CAIRITAPEKLFF. Written as DNA, the CDR3 is TGTGCCATCCGGATCACCGCCCCTGAAAAACTGTTTTTT. The chain employs TRBV24-1 and TRBJ1-4; no definite D call. In germline, CDR1 is KGHDR, CDR2 SFDVKD. V lost 11 bases and J 7 bases, leaving 16 bases between the germline ends. The CDR3 runs to 13 residues.

The chain couples TRBV20-1 to TRBJ2-7; TRBD1 might be the D (6 bases). Trimming removed 1 base from V and 2 bases from J, with 12 bases in between. Germline CDR1 and CDR2: DFQATT and SNEGSKA (reference sequence). The length of the CDR3 is 14 residues. This CDR3 is CSARALDSTYEQYF. In DNA form, the CDR3 reads TGCAGTGCTAGAGCCCTGGACAGTACCTACGAGCAGTACTTC.

The chain uses TRBV2 and TRBJ1-1; D remains ambiguous. Trimming removed 9 bases at V and 6 bases at J, with 11 bases between. The CDR3 is 11 residues long. CDR1 and CDR2 from the germline V gene are SNHLY and FYNNEI. The CDR3: CASKRTPEAFF. Written as DNA, the CDR3 is TGTGCCAGTAAAAGAACCCCTGAAGCTTTCTTT.

This clonotype was detected only a few times. The chain carries TRBV6-2 or TRBV6-3 and TRBJ2-3; the D is unclear. Germline V gives CDR1 MNHEY, CDR2 SVGEGT. The V end lost 7 bases, the J end lost 0 bases, and 14 bases lay between the germline ends. The CDR3 totals 15 residues. This CDR3 is CASIDPYDSTDTQYF. The CDR3 DNA reads TGTGCCAGCATTGACCCGTACGACAGCACAGATACGCAGTATTTT.